One and the same sample provided the 18 T cell receptor beta chains below, sequenced in a study of beta chain features in type 1 diabetes. Study-wide findings and caveats: Among patients with Type 1 diabetes, TCRB CDR3s were moderately but significantly shorter in every one of the four CD4+ subsets.

What these receptors recognize is not known. What was sequenced were expressed TCRB transcripts, since all of the isolated RNA had been reverse transcribed. Here immunoSEQ multiplex PCR was the method, and the copy in TCRdb shows in-frame clones only, minus some. The top ten hold 0.028% of the sample, which has fewer than 300,000 clones, 20% seen once. The source material was naive CD4+ T cells from blood. These receptors all stem from a woman aged 40 to 50 with type 1 diabetes.

This clone turned up a few times. V gene TRBV29-1 combines with J gene TRBJ2-7; D uncertain. V shed 6 bases and J shed 3 bases, with 18 bases lying between them. Germline V gene sequence: CDR1 SQVTM, CDR2 ANQGSEA. The CDR3 length is 14 residues. CDR3 nucleotides: TGCAGCGTAGCCGCGGATCCCTTGAGCTACGAGCAGTACTTC. It specifies CSVAADPLSYEQYF.

This clone was counted a few times. The V gene is TRBV29-1, the J gene TRBJ2-6; D is perhaps TRBD2 (5 bases). V lost 4 bases to trimming and J lost 1 base, with 20 bases between them. The V gene's germline CDR1 is SQVTM and CDR2 ANQGSEA. The length of the CDR3 is 18 residues. The CDR3 sequence is CSVAFWTPGSSGANVLTF. The CDR3 nucleotides are TGCAGCGTTGCTTTTTGGACTCCTGGGAGTTCTGGGGCCAACGTCCTGACTTTC.

The genes are TRBV6-5 and TRBJ2-4; D is possibly TRBD1 (6 bases). The V end was cut by 0 bases, the J end by 11 bases, with 17 bases between. The CDR3 has 15 residues. The germline V gene encodes CDR1 MNHEY and CDR2 SVGAGI. As DNA, the CDR3 is TGTGCCAGCAGTTACTCATTTGATGGGGGCCAACTTCAGTACTTC. Protein product: CASSYSFDGGQLQYF.

The chain recombines TRBV7-8 with TRBJ1-5; D possibly corresponds to TRBD1 (6 bases). Germline V CDR1 and CDR2: SGHVS, FQNEAQ. Trimming pared 5 bases from V and 1 base from J, leaving 21 bases between. The CDR3 runs 18 residues. CDR3 in amino acids: CASSRGTSDVGSNQPQHF. CDR3 coding DNA: TGTGCCAGCAGCCGTGGGACATCAGACGTAGGGAGCAATCAGCCCCAGCATTTT.

The sample holds a few counts of this clone. CDR3 in DNA: TGTGCCAGCAGCCAAGAGAACGCAGGGTACTATGGCTACACCTTC. This translates into CASSQENAGYYGYTF. This chain links TRBV4-2 with TRBJ1-2; D possibly corresponds to TRBD1 (5 bases). The CDR3 is 15 residues long. Per germline, CDR1 LGHNA and CDR2 YNFKEQ. The V end lost 0 bases, the J end lost 3 bases, and 11 bases lay between the germline ends.

J is TRBJ2-1 and V is TRBV28, with 8 bases matching TRBD2. With V trimmed by 6 bases and J by 6 bases, 10 bases remained unmatched. This CDR3 is 15 amino acids long. The germline V gene has CDR1 MDHEN and CDR2 SYDVKM. The CDR3 nucleotides read TGTGCCAGCAGAGTCTTAGTCGGGGGGGCCAATGAGCAGTTCTTC. It yields the protein CASRVLVGGANEQFF.

This clone was seen a handful of times. The chain employs TRBV29-1 and TRBJ2-5, with D hard to call. The V gene's germline CDR1 is SQVTM and CDR2 ANQGSEA. The CDR3 sequence is 10 residues long. With 2 bases removed from V and 5 bases from J, the gap between germline ends came to 3 bases. CDR3 DNA sequence: TGCAGCGTTGAACAGGAGACCCAGTACTTC. This encodes CSVEQETQYF.

The rearrangement links TRBV5-1 to TRBJ1-2, with D possibly TRBD1 on 6 matching bases. In germline, CDR1 is SGHRS, CDR2 YFSETQ. V lost 4 bases to trimming and J lost 1 base, with 11 bases between them. This CDR3 is 14 amino acids long. The chain's CDR3 is CASSRTADNYGYTF. CDR3 DNA: TGCGCCAGCAGCAGGACAGCTGATAACTATGGCTACACCTTC.

This clone was counted between two and nine times. V gene TRBV2 combines with J gene TRBJ2-2, with D possibly matching TRBD1 (6 bases). CDR1 and CDR2 (germline): SNHLY, FYNNEI. CDR3 length: 15 residues. Trimming pared 7 bases from V and 2 bases from J, leaving 14 bases between. The CDR3 region is CASNGPGQNTGELFF. The CDR3 coding sequence is TGTGCCAGCAACGGACCGGGACAAAACACCGGGGAGCTGTTTTTT.

This clone came up a few times. The chain uses TRBV29-1 and TRBJ2-3; tentative D call: TRBD2 (5 bases). This CDR3 has 13 amino acids. V lost 6 bases and J 7 bases, leaving 17 bases between the germline ends. Germline-derived CDR1 and CDR2 are SQVTM and ANQGSEA. CDR3 protein: CSVSGVPGNTQYF. CDR3 in DNA: TGCAGCGTCTCTGGGGTGCCGGGGAATACGCAGTATTTT.

This clone came up a few times. This specimen includes other DNA sequences encoding the same CDR3. J is TRBJ2-5 and V is TRBV7-2, with D unclear. CDR3 length: 13 residues. Germline V gives CDR1 SGHTA, CDR2 FQGNSA. The V gene lost 3 bases and the J gene lost 5 bases, with 10 bases spanning the gap. The CDR3 here is CASSFSSRETQYF. Here the CDR3 DNA reads TGTGCCAGCAGCTTTAGTTCCAGGGAGACCCAGTACTTC.

The V gene is TRBV5-4, the J gene TRBJ2-1; D unclear. The V end lost 0 bases, the J end lost 0 bases, and 4 bases lay between the germline ends. This CDR3 contains 14 residues. The V gene's germline CDR1 is SGHNT and CDR2 YYREEE (reference sequence). CDR3 nucleotides: TGTGCCAGCAGCTTGGGTAGCTCCTACAATGAGCAGTTCTTC. This encodes CASSLGSSYNEQFF. The full variable domain, rest sourced from reference TRBV5-4 and TRBJ2-1, is ETGVTQSPTHLIKTRGQQVTLRCSSQSGHNTVSWYQQALGQGPQFIFQYYREEENGRGNFPPRFSGLQFPNYSSELNVNALELDDSALYLCASSLGSSYNEQFFGPGTRLTVL.

The sample holds a few counts of this clone. Other DNA sequences in the same sample also yield this CDR3. The chain combines TRBV9 with TRBJ2-1; 8 nucleotides agree with TRBD2. Losses at the gene ends were 2 bases for V and 1 base for J; bases not matched to a gene: 8. CDR1 SGDLS and CDR2 YYNGEE come from the germline V gene. The CDR3 runs 17 residues. CDR3 amino acids: CASSVGLAGSSYNEQFF. The CDR3 region has the DNA TGTGCCAGCAGCGTGGGATTAGCGGGGTCTTCCTACAATGAGCAGTTCTTC.

There are a few counts of this clone. The rearrangement uses TRBV6-5 and TRBJ2-7; possibly TRBD1 for D (8 bases). The ends were cut back, 4 bases at V and 4 bases at J, with 17 bases in the middle. Germline V gene lookup returns CDR1 MNHEY and CDR2 SVGAGI. The CDR3 runs to 15 residues. The CDR3 loop reads CASSSRTGRGYEQYF. For the CDR3, the DNA is TGTGCCAGCAGTTCCAGGACAGGGCGGGGGTACGAGCAGTACTTC.

This CDR3 reads CASSVVPLPGEANEQFF. CDR3 in DNA: TGTGCCAGCAGCGTAGTCCCTCTACCGGGAGAGGCAAATGAGCAGTTCTTC. This rearrangement joins TRBV9 to TRBJ2-1; maybe TRBD2 (6 bases). The length of the CDR3 is 17 residues. V shed 0 bases and J shed 7 bases, with 20 bases lying between them. CDR1 is SGDLS, CDR2 YYNGEE, per germline.

The table lists this clone with a few counts. CDR3 residues: CSALERGTGYF. CDR3 coding DNA: TGCAGTGCTTTGGAGCGAGGGACAGGGTACTTC. The chain is built from TRBV20-1 and TRBJ2-5; 8 positions match TRBD1. V trimming: 5 bases; J trimming: 13 bases; junction bases outside the gene matches: 9. Germline V gene sequence: CDR1 DFQATT, CDR2 SNEGSKA (reference sequence). There are 11 residues in the CDR3.

The V gene is TRBV5-1, the J gene TRBJ2-5, with 9 nucleotides matching TRBD1. The length of the CDR3 is 15 residues. After removal of 3 bases from V and 1 base from J, the junction contained 4 bases not matched to a gene. Germline-derived CDR1 and CDR2 are SGHRS and YFSETQ. CDR3 in DNA: TGCGCCAGCAGCTCCGGGACAGGGTTCCAAGAGACCCAGTACTTC. It encodes CASSSGTGFQETQYF.

This clone was counted only a few times. For the CDR3, the DNA is TGCGCCAGCAGCCAGACAGGGTCCGAGCAGTACTTC. Amino acid sequence: CASSQTGSEQYF. The V call is TRBV5-1, the J call TRBJ2-7; 7 bases line up with TRBD1. Per germline, CDR1 SGHRS and CDR2 YFSETQ. This CDR3 spans 12 amino acids. V lost 4 bases and J lost 6; bases outside the gene matches: 4.